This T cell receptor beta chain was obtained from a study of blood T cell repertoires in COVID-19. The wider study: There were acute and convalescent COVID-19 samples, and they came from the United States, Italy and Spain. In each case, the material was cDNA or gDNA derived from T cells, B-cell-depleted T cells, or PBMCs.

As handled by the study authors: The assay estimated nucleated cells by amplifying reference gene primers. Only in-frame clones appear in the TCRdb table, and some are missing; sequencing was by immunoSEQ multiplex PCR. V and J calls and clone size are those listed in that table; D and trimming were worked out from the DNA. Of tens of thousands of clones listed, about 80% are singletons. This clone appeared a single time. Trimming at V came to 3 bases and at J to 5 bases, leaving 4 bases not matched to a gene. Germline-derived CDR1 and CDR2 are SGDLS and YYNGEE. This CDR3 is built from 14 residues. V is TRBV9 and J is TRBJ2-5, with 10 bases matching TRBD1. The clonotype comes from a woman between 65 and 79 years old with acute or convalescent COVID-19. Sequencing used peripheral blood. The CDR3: CASSEGQGWETQYF. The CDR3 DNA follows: TGTGCCAGCAGCGAGGGACAGGGGTGGGAGACCCAGTACTTC.